This TCR beta chain was obtained from a study of T cell responses to AZD1222 COVID-19 vaccine. Generated by immunoSEQ multiplex PCR, the TCRdb table keeps only in-frame clones and is missing some. The sample consists of about 99,000 clones, 70% to 90% of them appearing once. Germline V gene sequence: CDR1 MNHEY, CDR2 SVGAGI. Losses at the gene ends were 7 bases for V and 5 bases for J; bases not matched to a gene: 6. This CDR3 has 13 amino acids. V and J are TRBV6-5 and TRBJ2-7, with 9 bases that match TRBD1. Sequencing used peripheral blood, obtained on day 0 of AZD1222 vaccination. The TCR comes from an adult in good health. The CDR3 spells CASKGTGFHEQYF. The DNA of the CDR3 is TGTGCCAGCAAAGGGACAGGGTTCCACGAGCAGTACTTC.